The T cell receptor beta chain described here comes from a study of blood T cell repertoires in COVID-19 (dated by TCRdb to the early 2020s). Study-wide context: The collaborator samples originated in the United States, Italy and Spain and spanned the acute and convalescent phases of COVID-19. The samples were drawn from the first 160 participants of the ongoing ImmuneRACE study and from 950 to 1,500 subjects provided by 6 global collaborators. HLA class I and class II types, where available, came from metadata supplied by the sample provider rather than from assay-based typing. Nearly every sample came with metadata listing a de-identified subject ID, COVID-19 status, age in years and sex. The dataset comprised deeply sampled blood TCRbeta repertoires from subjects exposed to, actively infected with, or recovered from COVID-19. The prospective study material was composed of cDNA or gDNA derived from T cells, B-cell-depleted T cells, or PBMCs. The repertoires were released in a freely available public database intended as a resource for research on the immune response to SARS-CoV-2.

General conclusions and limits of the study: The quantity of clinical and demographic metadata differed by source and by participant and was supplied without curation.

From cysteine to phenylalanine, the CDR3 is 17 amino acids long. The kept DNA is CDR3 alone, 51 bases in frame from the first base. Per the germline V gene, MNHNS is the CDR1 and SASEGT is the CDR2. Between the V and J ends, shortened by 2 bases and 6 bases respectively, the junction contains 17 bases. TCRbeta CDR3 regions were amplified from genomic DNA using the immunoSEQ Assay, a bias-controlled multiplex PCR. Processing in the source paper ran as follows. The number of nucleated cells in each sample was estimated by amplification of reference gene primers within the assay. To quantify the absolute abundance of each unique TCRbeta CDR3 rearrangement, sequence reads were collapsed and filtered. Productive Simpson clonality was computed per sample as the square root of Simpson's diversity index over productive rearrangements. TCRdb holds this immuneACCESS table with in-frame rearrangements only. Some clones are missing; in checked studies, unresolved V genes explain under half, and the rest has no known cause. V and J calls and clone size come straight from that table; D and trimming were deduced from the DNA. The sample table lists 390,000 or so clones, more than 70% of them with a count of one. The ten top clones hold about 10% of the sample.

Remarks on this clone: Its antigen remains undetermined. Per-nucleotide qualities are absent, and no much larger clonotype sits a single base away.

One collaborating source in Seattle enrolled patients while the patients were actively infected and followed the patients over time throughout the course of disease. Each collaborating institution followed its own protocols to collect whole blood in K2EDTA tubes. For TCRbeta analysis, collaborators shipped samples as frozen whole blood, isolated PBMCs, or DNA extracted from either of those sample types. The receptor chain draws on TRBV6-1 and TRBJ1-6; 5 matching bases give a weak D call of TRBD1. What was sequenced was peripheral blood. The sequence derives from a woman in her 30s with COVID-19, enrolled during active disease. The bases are TGTGCCAGCAGTGAATGGCCGCAGGGCGTAATTAATTCACCCCTCCACTTT. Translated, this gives CASSEWPQGVINSPLHF.